Following are 29 T cell receptor beta chains from one sample sequenced in a study of OX40 agonist ivuxolimab in advanced cancers. Here immunoSEQ multiplex PCR was the method, and the copy in TCRdb shows in-frame clones only, minus some. The data contain fewer than 45,000 clones, around 89% of them seen just once; the ten biggest clones take up about an eighth. Specimen: CD4+ or CD8+ T cells sorted from blood, collected in a trial of the OX40 agonist ivuxolimab. The receptor source for this set is an adult with an advanced solid tumor such as melanoma, head and neck, liver or kidney cancer.

This chain uses TRBV28 with TRBJ2-7, with TRBD2 identical over 9 bases. Germline CDR1 is MDHEN and CDR2 is SYDVKM. The CDR3 is 15 amino acids. V was pared by 6 bases and J by 0 bases, with 6 bases of the junction left unmatched. The CDR3 is CASSPSGTPSYEQYF. The CDR3 DNA reads as TGTGCCAGCAGCCCTAGCGGGACCCCCTCCTACGAGCAGTACTTC.

This chain links TRBV10-1 with TRBJ1-1, with D hard to call. Germline lookup yields CDR1 WNHNN and CDR2 SYGVQD (reference sequence). Trimming removed 4 bases at V and 1 base at J, with 7 bases between. The CDR3 is 13 residues long. CDR3 DNA: TGCGCCAGCAGTGTCGGCGGGAACACTGAAGCTTTCTTT. Protein sequence: CASSVGGNTEAFF.

The rearrangement uses TRBV5-4 and TRBJ2-1; 11 nucleotides match TRBD2. The V gene end was trimmed by 10 bases and the J gene end by 7 bases; junction bases not matched to a gene: 7. The length of the CDR3 is 13 residues. Germline-derived CDR1 and CDR2 are SGHNT and YYREEE (reference sequence). For the CDR3, the DNA is TGTGCCGTTAGCGGGGGGGCGGGTAATGAGCAGTTCTTC. Protein sequence: CAVSGGAGNEQFF. Full variable domain (remainder filled in from reference TRBV5-4 and TRBJ2-1): ETGVTQSPTHLIKTRGQQVTLRCSSQSGHNTVSWYQQALGQGPQFIFQYYREEENGRGNFPPRFSGLQFPNYSSELNVNALELDDSALYLCAVSGGAGNEQFFGPGTRLTVL.

The chain has TRBV6-1 and TRBJ2-7; D is possibly TRBD2 (7 bases). Trimming shortened V by 4 bases and J by 5 bases, and 21 bases separated the two germline ends. Germline V gene data show CDR1 as MNHNS and CDR2 as SASEGT. The CDR3 contains 16 residues. CDR3 nucleotides: TGTGCCAGCAGTGCCCTGGGGGGGCATGGGTCAGACGAGCAGTACTTC. Amino acids: CASSALGGHGSDEQYF.

Comments on this clone: One base separates it from a far larger clone, so it is likely a read error. This chain uses TRBV4-2 with TRBJ2-7; D is perhaps TRBD2 (5 bases). The germline CDR1 and CDR2 sequences are LGHNA and YNFKEQ. The CDR3 loop spans 14 amino acids. V lost 3 bases and J 1 base, leaving 10 bases between the germline ends. CDR3 amino acids: CASSQEAASYEQYF. The CDR3 bases are TGTGCCAGCAGCCAGGAAGCGGCGTCCTACGAGCAGTACTTC.

The chain carries TRBV30 and TRBJ2-7; 8 nucleotides line up with TRBD1. The CDR3 covers 11 residues. The V and J ends lost 5 bases and 3 bases, in that order; junction bases with no gene match: 0. Germline V gives CDR1 GTSNPN, CDR2 SVGIG (reference sequence). The CDR3 reads CAWGTGYEQYF. CDR3 DNA: TGTGCCTGGGGGACAGGCTACGAGCAGTACTTC.

This clone was picked up one time. This chain joins TRBV5-4 and TRBJ2-5, with a tentative D call TRBD2 (7 bases). The germline gives CDR1 SGHNT, CDR2 YYREEE (reference sequence). The CDR3 sequence is 16 residues long. Trimming took 0 bases from V and 4 from J, leaving 16 bases between them. The CDR3 bases are TGTGCCAGCAGCTTGGAGGCGGGGGCGGGTATAGAGACCCAGTACTTC. Translated, it gives CASSLEAGAGIETQYF. Based on the CDR3 plus reference TRBV5-4 and TRBJ2-5, the full variable domain is ETGVTQSPTHLIKTRGQQVTLRCSSQSGHNTVSWYQQALGQGPQFIFQYYREEENGRGNFPPRFSGLQFPNYSSELNVNALELDDSALYLCASSLEAGAGIETQYFGPGTRLLVL.

The chain carries TRBV27 and TRBJ1-1; D gene unclear. The CDR3 consists of 14 residues. Trimming removed 2 bases from V and 1 base from J, with 8 bases in between. Germline values: CDR1 MNHEY, CDR2 SMNVEV (reference sequence). CDR3 bases: TGTGCCAGCAGTTTACGGCCTGGGAACACTGAAGCTTTCTTT. This sequence encodes CASSLRPGNTEAFF.

This clone was observed once. The CDR3 DNA reads TGTGCCTGGAGTTTTGGGAGGGCCCTCCACTTT. Protein sequence: CAWSFGRALHF. The J gene is TRBJ1-6, the V gene TRBV30; D remains ambiguous. The V gene lost 2 bases and the J gene lost 14 bases, with 10 bases spanning the gap. Germline CDR1 reads GTSNPN; CDR2 reads SVGIG (reference sequence). The length of the CDR3 is 11 residues.

This chain joins TRBV7-9 and TRBJ1-2; a possible D gene is TRBD1 (6 bases). There are 17 residues in the CDR3. Trimming shortened V by 1 base and J by 3 bases, and 18 bases separated the two germline ends. Germline-derived CDR1 and CDR2 are SEHNR and FQNEAQ (reference sequence). The CDR3 region has the DNA TGTGCCAGCAGCTTAGTGGCAGGGGAGAATTTATACTATGGCTACACCTTC. The encoded protein is CASSLVAGENLYYGYTF.

This clone was observed once. CDR3 amino acids: CASSYGGTYNEQFF. The CDR3, as DNA: TGTGCCAGCAGCTACGGCGGAACATACAATGAGCAGTTCTTC. The chain uses TRBV7-6 and TRBJ2-1; D is uncertain. The germline V and J ends were trimmed by 4 bases and 4 bases, with 11 bases remaining between them. The CDR3 runs 14 residues. Germline-derived CDR1 and CDR2 are SGHVS and FNYEAQ.

This chain joins TRBV6-5 and TRBJ2-3; no reliable D call. Germline V gene lookup returns CDR1 MNHEY and CDR2 SVGAGI. With 2 bases removed from V and 2 bases from J, the gap between germline ends came to 8 bases. The CDR3 is 14 amino acids. CDR3: CASSYRSDTDTQYF. DNA of the CDR3: TGTGCCAGCAGTTACCGGAGTGACACAGATACGCAGTATTTT.

This chain's CDR3 is CASSLGQGYAETQYF. The CDR3 nucleotides are TGCGCCAGCAGCTTGGGACAGGGTTACGCAGAGACCCAGTACTTC. V usage is TRBV5-1 and J usage is TRBJ2-5; 7 nucleotides match TRBD1. J lost 4 bases, V lost 0 bases, and 6 bases had no gene match. This CDR3 has 15 amino acids. Germline V gene sequence: CDR1 SGHRS, CDR2 YFSETQ.

This sequence joins TRBV11-2 and TRBJ2-7; maybe TRBD2 (6 bases). The CDR3 is made up of 15 amino acids. Germline assignment: CDR1 SGHAT and CDR2 FQNNGV. V was shortened by 5 bases and J by 5 bases, with 19 bases between the two germline ends. CDR3 in amino acids: CASSPGVLVDHEQYF. DNA of the CDR3: TGTGCCAGCAGCCCGGGGGTTCTAGTAGACCACGAGCAGTACTTC.

The rearrangement joins TRBV5-1 to TRBJ2-1; D is perhaps TRBD2 (5 bases). CDR1 is SGHRS and CDR2 is YFSETQ in the germline V gene. V lost 6 bases to trimming and J lost 8 bases, with 18 bases between them. The length of the CDR3 is 14 residues. This chain's CDR3 is CASTFRGRRDEQFF. CDR3 nucleotides: TGCGCCAGCACCTTCCGGGGTAGGCGAGATGAGCAGTTCTTC.

This rearrangement joins TRBV19 to TRBJ2-1, with unresolved D. The CDR3 covers 13 residues. Germline-derived CDR1 and CDR2 are LNHDA and SQIVND (reference sequence). V gave up 5 bases and J gave up 7 bases, with 12 bases separating them. DNA for the CDR3: TGTGCCAGTAGTGCCCAACGAGGAAATGAGCAGTTCTTC. This translates into CASSAQRGNEQFF.

The chain carries TRBV6-6 and TRBJ2-5, with TRBD2 identical over 7 bases. This CDR3 is 15 amino acids long. Germline V gives CDR1 MNHNY, CDR2 SVGAGI (reference sequence). Unmatched junction bases numbered 12, after V lost 10 bases and J lost 1 base. CDR3 loop: CATKAWGGGQETQYF. The CDR3 nucleotides read TGTGCCACCAAGGCGTGGGGCGGGGGCCAAGAGACCCAGTACTTC.

The CDR3 coding sequence is TGTGCCAGCAGGGGGACGCACACTGAAGCTTTCTTT. Protein product: CASRGTHTEAFF. V usage is TRBV6-5 and J usage is TRBJ1-1, with D perhaps matching TRBD1 (5 bases). The V end lost 6 bases, the J end lost 3 bases, and 8 bases lay between the germline ends. The CDR3 runs to 12 residues. Germline loops: CDR1 MNHEY, CDR2 SVGAGI.

The chain is built from TRBV4-1 and TRBJ1-2; tentative D call: TRBD1 (5 bases). CDR1 MGHRA and CDR2 YSYEKL come from the germline V gene. Trimming cost V 2 bases and J 4 bases, with 17 bases left between them. CDR3 length: 16 residues. CDR3 DNA: TGCGCCAGCAGCCAATTCACCCGGGGGGGAACCTATGGCTACACCTTC. Protein: CASSQFTRGGTYGYTF.

The chain carries TRBV5-6 and TRBJ1-2; no definite D call. Per the germline V gene, CDR1 is SGHDT and CDR2 is YYEEEE. V was cut by 5 bases and J by 2 bases, with 7 bases left in between. CDR3 size: 12 residues. DNA for the CDR3: TGTGCCAGCAGTATTAGAAACTATGGCTACACCTTC. It translates to CASSIRNYGYTF.

This chain uses TRBV19 with TRBJ1-5; D is perhaps TRBD1 (5 bases). The CDR3 covers 18 residues. The V end was cut by 5 bases, the J end by 1 base, with 21 bases between. Germline V CDR1 and CDR2: LNHDA, SQIVND (reference sequence). In DNA, the CDR3 is TGTGCCAGTAGTGGGGCTTTTCCAGGGTACCTAAGCAATCAGCCCCAGCATTTT. Translation: CASSGAFPGYLSNQPQHF.

CDR3 in DNA: TGCGCCAGCAGCTTGGTGGCTTCGTTCGACGAGCAGTACTTC. This translates into CASSLVASFDEQYF. The chain is built from TRBV5-1 and TRBJ2-7; D gene ambiguous. CDR3 size: 14 residues. Trimming pared 0 bases from V and 5 bases from J, leaving 12 bases between. The germline CDR1 and CDR2 sequences are SGHRS and YFSETQ. Together with reference TRBV5-1 and TRBJ2-7, the CDR3 gives the full variable domain: KAGVTQTPRYLIKTRGQQVTLSCSPISGHRSVSWYQQTPGQGLQFLFEYFSETQRNKGNFPGRFSGRQFSNSRSEMNVSTLELGDSALYLCASSLVASFDEQYFGPGTRLTVT.

A single count supports this clone. The chain employs TRBV6-1 and TRBJ1-1; D may be TRBD1 (6 bases). The CDR3 length is 15 residues. From germline, CDR1 is MNHNS and CDR2 SASEGT. Trimming pared 8 bases from V and 4 bases from J, leaving 20 bases between. The CDR3 protein is CASPRAGRGGTEAFF. DNA for the CDR3: TGTGCCAGCCCCAGGGCGGGCAGGGGAGGCACTGAAGCTTTCTTT.

V gene TRBV6-6 combines with J gene TRBJ1-5; 8 nucleotides agree with TRBD1. The V segment lost 6 bases and the J segment 2 bases; nucleotides outside the gene matches: 6. This CDR3 has 15 residues. Germline CDR1 is MNHNY and CDR2 is SVGAGI (reference sequence). The DNA of the CDR3 is TGTGCCAGCAGACCCGAGACAGGGGGCAATCAGCCCCAGCATTTT. It yields the protein CASRPETGGNQPQHF.

The sample holds one count of this clone. This chain joins TRBV6-1 and TRBJ2-3; no reliable D call. V lost 10 bases, J lost 2 bases, and 10 bases lay in between. The V gene's germline CDR1 is MNHNS and CDR2 SASEGT. The CDR3 is made up of 12 amino acids. The chain's CDR3 is CAIHSSTDTQYF. The CDR3 nucleotides are TGTGCCATCCACAGTTCCACAGATACGCAGTATTTT.

J is TRBJ2-5 and V is TRBV27; D is ambiguous. The CDR3 contains 14 residues. Trimming took 5 bases from V and 5 from J, leaving 15 bases between them. Germline CDR1 reads MNHEY; CDR2 reads SMNVEV (reference sequence). Here the CDR3 reads CASSPDWLRETQYF. DNA of the CDR3: TGTGCCAGCAGTCCCGACTGGCTTAGGGAGACCCAGTACTTC.

This rearrangement joins TRBV27 to TRBJ2-3, with D maybe TRBD1 (5 bases). Looked up from germline, CDR1 is MNHEY and CDR2 is SMNVEV (reference sequence). The CDR3 has 16 amino acids. Between the trimmed V and J ends, which lost 6 bases and 4 bases, there was a span of 20 bases. The chain's CDR3 is CASSHRASGWADTQYF. The CDR3 nucleotides read TGTGCCAGCAGCCACCGGGCGTCAGGGTGGGCAGATACGCAGTATTTT.

There are a few counts of this clone. A much larger clone lies one base from this, so it may be a read error. Other nucleotide sequences in the sample specify the same CDR3. J is TRBJ1-1 and V is TRBV4-1; D unresolved. The germline V and J ends were trimmed by 0 bases and 5 bases, with 10 bases remaining between them. Germline CDR1 and CDR2: MGHRA and YSYEKL. This CDR3 region has 14 residues. The CDR3 is CASSQDGRETEAFF. Written as DNA, the CDR3 is TGCGCCAGCAGCCAAGATGGGAGGGAGACTGAAGCTTTCTTT.

The J gene is TRBJ2-3, the V gene TRBV4-1; 9 bases fit TRBD2. Germline loops: CDR1 MGHRA, CDR2 YSYEKL. Losses at the gene ends were 4 bases for V and 2 bases for J; bases not matched to a gene: 4. This CDR3 is 15 amino acids long. The CDR3 reads CASSPLAGPTDTQYF. In DNA, the CDR3 is TGCGCCAGCAGCCCTCTAGCGGGGCCCACAGATACGCAGTATTTT.